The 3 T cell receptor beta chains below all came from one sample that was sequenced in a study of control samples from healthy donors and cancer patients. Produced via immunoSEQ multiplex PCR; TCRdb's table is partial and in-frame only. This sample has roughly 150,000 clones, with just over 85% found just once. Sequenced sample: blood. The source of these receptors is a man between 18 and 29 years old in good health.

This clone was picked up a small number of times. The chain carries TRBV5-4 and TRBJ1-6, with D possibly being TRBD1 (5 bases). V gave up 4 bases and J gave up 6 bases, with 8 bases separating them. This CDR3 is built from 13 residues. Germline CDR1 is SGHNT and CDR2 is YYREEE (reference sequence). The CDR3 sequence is CASSVQGNSPLHF. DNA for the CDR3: TGTGCCAGCAGCGTTCAGGGTAATTCACCCCTCCACTTT.

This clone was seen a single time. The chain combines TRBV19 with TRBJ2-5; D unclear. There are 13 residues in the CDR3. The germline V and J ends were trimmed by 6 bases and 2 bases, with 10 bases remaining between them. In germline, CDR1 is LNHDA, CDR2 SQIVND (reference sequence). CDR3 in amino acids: CASSTVPQETQYF. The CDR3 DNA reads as TGTGCCAGTAGCACGGTCCCTCAAGAGACCCAGTACTTC.

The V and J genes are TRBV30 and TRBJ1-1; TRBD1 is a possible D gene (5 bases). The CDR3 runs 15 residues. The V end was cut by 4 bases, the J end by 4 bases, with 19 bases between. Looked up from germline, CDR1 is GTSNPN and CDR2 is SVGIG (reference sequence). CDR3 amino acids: CAWTPIGRGLTEAFF. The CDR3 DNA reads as TGTGCCTGGACCCCAATAGGGCGGGGCCTCACTGAAGCTTTCTTT.